A selection of T cell receptor beta chains follows, all from one sample in a study of blood T cell repertoires in COVID-19. This table comes from immunoSEQ multiplex PCR, and its TCRdb copy is limited to in-frame clones, with some not included. The table includes 150,000 to 250,000 clones, roughly 92% detected once. The sequenced material came from peripheral blood. These receptors were obtained from a man between 25 and 39 years old with COVID-19, enrolled during active disease. CDR3s include the opening cysteine and the closing phenylalanine or tryptophan. Fields, in order: clone size, V gene, D gene, J gene, CDR3 protein, CDR3 DNA. A D gene is named only where the DNA matches it firmly. The size entry is marked missing in some rows and otherwise reads once, few, many or a size class.

NA	TRBV9	TRBD1	TRBJ1-4	CASSVVAGTGLNEKLFF	TGTGCCAGCAGCGTAGTGGCCGGGACAGGGCTTAATGAAAAACTGTTTTTT
NA	TRBV29-1	NA	TRBJ1-2	CSVDIRGGRGYTF	TGCAGCGTTGATATCAGGGGTGGTCGCGGCTACACCTTC
NA	TRBV5-1	NA	TRBJ1-2	CASSLATDRQTGSYGYTF	TGCGCCAGCAGCTTGGCCACTGACAGGCAGACCGGCAGCTATGGCTACACCTTC
NA	TRBV3-1/TRBV3-2	NA	TRBJ2-7	CASSPRGGALPYEQYF	TGTGCCAGCAGCCCCCGAGGGGGTGCACTTCCCTACGAGCAGTACTTC
NA	TRBV12-3/TRBV12-4	NA	TRBJ1-2	CASSLQGTIGYTF	TGTGCCAGCAGTTTACAGGGGACCATTGGCTACACCTTC
NA	TRBV3-1/TRBV3-2	NA	TRBJ1-2	CASSQAVEGSYGYTF	TGTGCCAGCAGCCAAGCTGTTGAGGGTTCCTATGGCTACACCTTC
many	TRBV4-1	NA	TRBJ1-2	CASSLIPGPGDYGYTF	TGCGCCAGCAGCCTCATCCCCGGTCCAGGGGACTATGGCTACACCTTC
NA	TRBV27	NA	TRBJ2-2	CASSHQGPGELFF	TGTGCCAGCAGTCACCAGGGCCCCGGGGAGCTGTTTTTT
NA	TRBV7-2	TRBD1	TRBJ1-4	CASSLWTGVATNEKLFF	TGTGCCAGCAGCTTATGGACAGGGGTTGCAACTAATGAAAAACTGTTTTTT
NA	TRBV12-3/TRBV12-4	NA	TRBJ1-5	CASSFWGGQPQHF	TGTGCCAGCAGTTTTTGGGGGGGTCAGCCCCAGCATTTT
NA	TRBV9	NA	TRBJ1-5	CASSAYRNQPQHF	TGTGCCAGCAGCGCCTACAGGAATCAGCCCCAGCATTTT
NA	TRBV21-1	NA	TRBJ1-6	CASSKIRQATAPGNSPLHF	TGTGCCAGCAGCAAGATCCGACAGGCAACAGCACCGGGAAATTCACCCCTCCACTTT
NA	TRBV29-1	NA	TRBJ1-1	CSVETASLEAFF	TGCAGCGTTGAAACAGCTTCCCTCGAAGCTTTCTTT
NA	TRBV19	TRBD1	TRBJ2-3	CASSIDRGRLETQYF	TGTGCCAGTAGTATTGACAGGGGGCGGTTGGAGACGCAGTATTTT
NA	TRBV5-4	NA	TRBJ2-1	CASSLSRGGLGYNEQFF	TGTGCCAGCAGCTTGAGCCGAGGAGGGTTAGGCTACAATGAGCAGTTCTTC
NA	TRBV28	NA	TRBJ1-2	CASSLTSGGAGGYTF	TGTGCCAGCAGTCTGACGAGCGGGGGCGCGGGAGGCTACACCTTC
NA	TRBV11-2	NA	TRBJ1-2	CASSLGGEDGYTF	TGTGCCAGCAGCTTAGGGGGGGAGGACGGCTACACCTTC